The clone carrying this T cell receptor (beta chain) turned up a few times. The antigen is not known. This sample was included in a study of blood T cells in healthy people across ages. Sample-barcoded 5' priming and a J-beta primer mix drove a second PCR of about 7 to 11 cycles. TCRdb itself ran the 5' RACE reads through MiXCR, one entry per CDR3 protein. Of over a million distinct CDR3 sequences listed, less than 50% are singletons. Whole-study results and caveats: Since the PBMCs were unsorted, naive and antigen-experienced cells could not be conclusively compared. Roughly linearly, TCR beta diversity per million T cells fell as age increased.

The germline V gene encodes CDR1 SNHLY and CDR2 FYNNEI. V was clipped by 3 bases and J by 0 bases, with 21 bases between them. The CDR3 spans 19 residues. The clonotype was recovered from a woman in her sixties or seventies in good health. The sample comprised blood. The chain links TRBV2 to TRBJ2-1, with D tentatively TRBD2 (6 bases). The CDR3 region is CASSDWDSLWASSYNEQFF. The CDR3 nucleotides are TGTGCCAGCAGTGACTGGGACTCCTTATGGGCTAGCTCCTACAATGAGCAGTTCTTC. The whole variable domain, remainder taken from reference TRBV2 and TRBJ2-1, is EPEVTQTPSHQVTQMGQEVILRCVPISNHLYFYWYRQILGQKVEFLVSFYNNEISEKSEIFDDQFSVERPDGSNFTLKIRSTKLEDSAMYFCASSDWDSLWASSYNEQFFGPGTRLTVL.